This T cell receptor (beta chain) was found in a study of early T cells in non-severe SARS-CoV-2 infection. The study, taken as a whole, reports: Lookups in VDJdb leaned toward anti-spike CD8 responses and missed private and CD4 specificities.

TCRdb passed the 5' RACE reads through MiXCR, listing each CDR3 protein once. The sample lists approximately 39,000 distinct CDR3 sequences, 6% to 8.5% seen once, with 24% in the top ten. CDR1 and CDR2 (germline): SNHLY, FYNNEI. The CDR3 has 13 residues. Trimming stripped 7 bases from V and 1 base from J, with 9 bases between. The sample holds a few counts of this clonotype. Its antigen is as yet unknown. The source was whole blood, collected at baseline. The chain recombines TRBV2 with TRBJ2-3; D tentatively reads TRBD1 or TRBD2 (5 bases each). The clonotype originates from an adult who was a healthcare worker with PCR-confirmed SARS-CoV-2 infection or an uninfected control (not recorded which). The CDR3: CASKRDGTDTQYF. CDR3 DNA sequence: TGTGCCAGCAAAAGGGACGGCACAGATACGCAGTATTTT. The entire variable domain, with the rest obtained from reference TRBV2 and TRBJ2-3, is as follows: EPEVTQTPSHQVTQMGQEVILRCVPISNHLYFYWYRQILGQKVEFLVSFYNNEISEKSEIFDDQFSVERPDGSNFTLKIRSTKLEDSAMYFCASKRDGTDTQYFGPGTRLTVL.